The T cell receptor (beta chain) described here comes from a study of high-grade serous ovarian cancer treatment subgroups. Study-level points and caveats: Repertoire similarity ranged 0.11 to 0.79 between tumors of one patient. Clonal relatedness tracked neoantigen level, and by trend copy number and mutation load. Repertoire analysis covered CDR3 alone, not CDR1 or CDR2.

Tumor samples were taken before definitive surgery or chemotherapy. Data came from immunoSEQ multiplex PCR; TCRdb stores just in-frame clones and leaves some out. The table lists several thousand clones, more than 55% of them singletons. In the case of this clone: No antigen is known for it.

Trimming took 6 bases from V and 1 from J; bases not matched to a gene: 6. Germline CDR1 is SNHLY and CDR2 is FYNNEI. The CDR3 runs to 15 residues. The source material was tumor tissue. The TCR originated in a human donor with high-grade serous ovarian cancer. The rearrangement joins TRBV2 to TRBJ2-3; 8 nucleotides match TRBD1. CDR3 coding DNA: TGTGCCAGCAGGGTCCCGGGACAGGGCACAGATACGCAGTATTTT. Translating gives CASRVPGQGTDTQYF.